This entry concerns a single T cell receptor beta chain. Its antigen remains unknown. With a J-beta primer mix and a sample-barcoded 5' primer, a second PCR ran about 7 to 11 cycles. TCRdb re-derived calls from the 5' RACE reads in MiXCR, one entry per CDR3 protein. This sample has more than 800,000 distinct CDR3 sequences, with under 55% found just once. CDR1 is LGHDT and CDR2 is YNNKEL in the germline V gene (reference sequence). The J segment lost 8 bases and the V segment lost 1 base, leaving 13 bases of the junction unmatched. This CDR3 has 18 residues. The data were obtained in a study of blood T cells in healthy people across ages. General study results and limits: Naive CD4+ cells and diversity were both higher in long-lived donors than in aged donors. Diversity figures derived from one million T cells were judged to underestimate the true value.

This receptor was identified in a woman aged 60 to 75 in good health. This chain connects TRBV3-1 to TRBJ1-6; 8 bases align to TRBD1. Source material: blood. CDR3 sequence reads: CASSQVRDRTIKDSPLHF. As DNA, the CDR3 is TGTGCCAGCAGCCAAGTCCGGGACAGGACCATAAAGGATTCACCCCTCCACTTT. Full variable domain (missing parts from reference TRBV3-1 and TRBJ1-6): DTAVSQTPKYLVTQMGNDKSIKCEQNLGHDTMYWYKQDSKKFLKIMFSYNNKELIINETVPNRFSPKSPDKAHLNLHINSLELGDSAVYFCASSQVRDRTIKDSPLHFGNGTRLTVT.